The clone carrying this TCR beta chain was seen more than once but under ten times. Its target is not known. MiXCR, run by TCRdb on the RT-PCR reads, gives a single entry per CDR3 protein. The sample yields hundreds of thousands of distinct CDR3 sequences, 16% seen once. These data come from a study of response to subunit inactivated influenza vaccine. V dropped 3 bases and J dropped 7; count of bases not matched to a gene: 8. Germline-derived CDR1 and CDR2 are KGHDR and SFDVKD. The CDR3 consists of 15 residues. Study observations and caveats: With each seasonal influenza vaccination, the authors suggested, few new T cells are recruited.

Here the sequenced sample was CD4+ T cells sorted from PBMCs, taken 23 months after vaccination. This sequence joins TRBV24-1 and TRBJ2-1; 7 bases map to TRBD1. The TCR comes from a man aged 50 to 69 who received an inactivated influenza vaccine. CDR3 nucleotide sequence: TGTGCCACCAGTGATGCCCGGGACAGCGATAATGAGCAGTTCTTC. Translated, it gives CATSDARDSDNEQFF.